The rows below give T cell receptor beta chains drawn from one sample of a study of blood T cell repertoires in COVID-19. Produced via immunoSEQ multiplex PCR; TCRdb's table is partial and in-frame only. Of 110,000 or so clones listed, over 70% are singletons. Sequencing used peripheral blood. These receptors originate from a man in his fifties or sixties with acute or convalescent COVID-19. The CDR3 runs from the conserved cysteine through the conserved F or W. The D gene is left open where the match is weak. Only some rows state a clone size, as once, few, many or a class for expanded clones.

D gene | J gene | clone size | V gene | CDR3 DNA | CDR3 protein
NA | TRBJ1-6 | NA | TRBV19 | TGTGCCAGTAGCCCAGGTAAACCTCGGAACTATAATTCACCCCTCCACTTT | CASSPGKPRNYNSPLHF
NA | TRBJ2-5 | NA | TRBV5-4 | TGTGCCAGCAGCACAGGACAGCAACAAGAGACCCAGTACTTC | CASSTGQQQETQYF
NA | TRBJ1-2 | NA | TRBV5-1 | TGCGCCAGCAGCTTGGAGGGGCAGGGCAACTATGGCTACACCTTC | CASSLEGQGNYGYTF
NA | TRBJ1-2 | once | TRBV5-1 | TGCGCCAGCAGCTTGGATCAGGGTGTAAATGGCTACACCTTC | CASSLDQGVNGYTF
NA | TRBJ1-5 | NA | TRBV3-1/TRBV3-2 | TGTGCCAGCAGCCAAACAGGGTCCTATCAGCCCCAGCATTTT | CASSQTGSYQPQHF
NA | TRBJ2-5 | NA | TRBV7-3 | TGTGCCAGCAGCGACGCACCCGGGACTCCTGGGGAGACCCAGTACTTC | CASSDAPGTPGETQYF
NA | TRBJ1-1 | NA | TRBV28 | TGTGCCAGCAGCTTACCAGGGGCCGATTTCGGCACTGAAGCTTTCTTT | CASSLPGADFGTEAFF
TRBD1 | TRBJ1-4 | NA | TRBV25-1 | TGTGCCAGCAGTGATGACAGGGGGTTGGAAAAACTGTTTTTT | CASSDDRGLEKLFF
TRBD2 | TRBJ2-1 | NA | TRBV11-2 | TGTGCCAGTAGGCGAATCCCGGGACTAGCGGGGAACGAGCAGTTCTTC | CASRRIPGLAGNEQFF
TRBD1 | TRBJ1-2 | NA | TRBV5-5 | TGTGCCAGCAGCGAACAGGGGTTCTATGGCTACACCTTC | CASSEQGFYGYTF
TRBD2 | TRBJ2-7 | few | TRBV10-3 | TGTGCCATCAGTGGGCCGGGACTAGCGGGGGTGCAGTACTTC | CAISGPGLAGVQYF
NA | TRBJ2-2 | NA | TRBV11-3 | TGTGCCAGCAACGGTGACTCCGGGGAGCTGTTTTTT | CASNGDSGELFF
NA | TRBJ1-6 | NA | TRBV6-5 | TGTGCCAGCAGTTACGCCGGGGGGAGTAATTCACCCCTCCACTTT | CASSYAGGSNSPLHF
TRBD1 | TRBJ2-3 | NA | TRBV6-1 | TGTGCCAGCAGTGACGACATCCCGGGACAGGGGGCTAGAGATACGCAGTATTTT | CASSDDIPGQGARDTQYF
TRBD1 | TRBJ2-2 | NA | TRBV7-6 | TGTGCCAGCTCACACAGGGGGCTCGAGAACACCGGGGAGCTGTTTTTT | CASSHRGLENTGELFF
NA | TRBJ2-2 | NA | TRBV10-2 | TGCGCCAGTACGACGCGGTTCACCGGGGAGCTGTTTTTT | CASTTRFTGELFF
NA | TRBJ1-2 | NA | TRBV19 | TGTGCCAGTTTTACAGTCTATGGCTACACCTTC | CASFTVYGYTF
TRBD2 | TRBJ2-1 | NA | TRBV6-5 | TGTGCCAGCACCAGACGGGGGGGTCGCAATGAGCAGTTCTTC | CASTRRGGRNEQFF
TRBD2 | TRBJ2-4 | NA | TRBV6-5 | TGTGCCAGCAGTTACGTGCGGGGGGCCAAAAACATTCAGTACTTC | CASSYVRGAKNIQYF
TRBD1 | TRBJ1-2 | few | TRBV10-3 | TGTGCCATCACAGGAGGGACAGGGAGCTATGGCTACACCTTC | CAITGGTGSYGYTF
NA | TRBJ2-7 | few | TRBV28 | TGTGCCAGCAGTTTATGGTCAGCCTACGAGCAGTACTTC | CASSLWSAYEQYF
NA | TRBJ2-3 | few | TRBV9 | TGTGCCAGCAGCGTAGGCATGGACTCCTACACAGATACGCAGTATTTT | CASSVGMDSYTDTQYF
NA | TRBJ1-2 | once | TRBV30 | TGTGCCTGGAGTACCGCGGGGTATGGCTACACCTTC | CAWSTAGYGYTF
NA | TRBJ1-2 | NA | TRBV5-5 | TGTGCCAGCAGCTTGGTGGGTGAGGGTGCTGGCTACACCTTC | CASSLVGEGAGYTF
NA | TRBJ1-3 | NA | TRBV7-8 | TGTGCCAGCAGCTTAGCCAACTCTGGAAACACCATATATTTT | CASSLANSGNTIYF
NA | TRBJ1-2 | NA | TRBV6-5 | TGTGCCAGCAGTTTCCTAAGTGGCTATGGCTACACCTTC | CASSFLSGYGYTF
NA | TRBJ1-1 | NA | TRBV6-5 | TGTGCCAGCAATCGGCGGGTAACTGAAGCTTTCTTT | CASNRRVTEAFF
TRBD2 | TRBJ2-7 | few | TRBV30 | TGTGCCTGGAGTATACTAGCGGGGGGGGACGAGCAGTACTTC | CAWSILAGGDEQYF
NA | TRBJ2-5 | NA | TRBV24-1 | TGTGCCACCAGTGAGGGCAGCCGAGAGACCCAGTACTTC | CATSEGSRETQYF
NA | TRBJ1-2 | NA | TRBV6-5 | TGTGCCAGCAGTAAGAGGGCCGATGCGGGGTATGGCTACACCTTC | CASSKRADAGYGYTF
NA | TRBJ1-2 | NA | TRBV6-5 | TGTGCCAGCAGTTCCCCAGAGGGTAATGGCTACACCTTC | CASSSPEGNGYTF
TRBD1 | TRBJ1-4 | once | TRBV2 | TGTGCCAGCAGTTCCGGGACAGGGGGGGAAAAACTGTTTTTT | CASSSGTGGEKLFF
NA | TRBJ1-2 | NA | TRBV14 | TGTGCCAGCAGCCAAGAAACAGAGTATGGCTACACCTTC | CASSQETEYGYTF
TRBD1 | TRBJ1-6 | NA | TRBV4-1 | TGCGCCAGCAGCCAAGAGAGTATGGGGACAGCCCGGAACCTTCCCCCCCTCCACTTT | CASSQESMGTARNLPPLHF
NA | TRBJ2-2 | NA | TRBV7-3 | TGTGCCAGCAGCCCAACAGGGATCGCATCCGGGGAGCTGTTTTTT | CASSPTGIASGELFF
TRBD1 | TRBJ1-5 | NA | TRBV19 | TGTGCCAGTAGTATACACGGACAGGGGGTTGATCAGCCCCAGCATTTT | CASSIHGQGVDQPQHF
TRBD1 | TRBJ2-2 | NA | TRBV5-1 | TGCGCCAGCAGCTTGTCGTGGGACAGCTACACCGGGGAGCTGTTTTTT | CASSLSWDSYTGELFF
TRBD2 | TRBJ2-1 | few | TRBV24-1 | TGTGCCACCAGTGAAGCGAGCGGGGCGATCTCCTACAATGAGCAGTTCTTC | CATSEASGAISYNEQFF
TRBD1 | TRBJ1-2 | NA | TRBV15 | TGTGCCACCAGCACAGGGGGCCAATCAGCTAACTATGGCTACACCTTC | CATSTGGQSANYGYTF
TRBD2 | TRBJ2-7 | NA | TRBV3-1/TRBV3-2 | TGTGCCAGCAGCCAAGACCTACTACTAGCGGGTCCCAACGAGCAGTACTTC | CASSQDLLLAGPNEQYF
TRBD1 | TRBJ1-2 | once | TRBV6-5 | TGTGCCAGCAGCGACAGGGGCTATGGCTACACCTTC | CASSDRGYGYTF
NA | TRBJ1-3 | NA | TRBV5-4 | TGTGCCAGCAGCCCGAGGGGGTCGGGGTCTGGAAACACCATATATTTT | CASSPRGSGSGNTIYF
TRBD1 | TRBJ1-1 | NA | TRBV29-1 | TGCAGCGTTGAACGGTGGGACAGGGGGCGCGACACTGAAGCTTTCTTT | CSVERWDRGRDTEAFF
NA | TRBJ1-5 | few | TRBV19 | TGTGCCAGTAGATGGACAGTAGATAGCAATCAGCCCCAGCATTTT | CASRWTVDSNQPQHF
TRBD1 | TRBJ1-1 | NA | TRBV28 | TGTGCCAGCAGTTCCGGACAGGGGAGCACTGAAGCTTTCTTT | CASSSGQGSTEAFF
TRBD1 | TRBJ1-1 | NA | TRBV5-1 | TGCGCCAGCAGCTTGATAGGGGGCGCGAACACTGAAGCTTTCTTT | CASSLIGGANTEAFF